The 8 T cell receptor beta chains below come from one sample, sequenced in a study of T cells in Graves' hyperthyroidism and ophthalmopathy. TCR beta CDR3 region amplification was performed from RNA transcripts. Carried out on the TCR CDR3, a first-round RT-PCR used the HTBI primer set. Via MiXCR, TCRdb re-called the multiplex PCR reads, giving one row per CDR3 protein. The repertoire holds hundreds of thousands of distinct CDR3 sequences, with 38% as singletons. The sample was blood. These receptors all stem from a man aged 18 to 29 with Graves' hyperthyroidism.

Ten or more counts support this clonotype. The rearrangement joins TRBV29-1 to TRBJ2-2; D gene unclear. Per germline, CDR1 SQVTM and CDR2 ANQGSEA. This CDR3 spans 13 amino acids. V shed 3 bases and J shed 0 bases, with 5 bases lying between them. The CDR3 region is CSVDPSNTGELFF. The CDR3 nucleotides are TGCAGCGTTGACCCATCGAACACCGGGGAGCTGTTTTTT.

The table lists this clonotype with many counts. Written as DNA, the CDR3 is TGTGCCAGCAGCTTCGGACTAGCGGGGTACGAGCAGTACTTC. It specifies CASSFGLAGYEQYF. The chain carries TRBV7-2 and TRBJ2-7; 12 nucleotides agree with TRBD2. Germline V gene sequence: CDR1 SGHTA, CDR2 FQGNSA. V dropped 3 bases and J dropped 4; count of bases not matched to a gene: 1. The CDR3 consists of 14 residues.

The chain joins TRBV20-1 to TRBJ2-7; D is undetermined. Germline CDR1 reads DFQATT; CDR2 reads SNEGSKA (reference sequence). V lost 6 bases, J lost 2 bases, and 20 bases lay in between. CDR3 size: 15 residues. CDR3 in DNA: TGCAGTGCCACCCCCGGGCCGAGGTTAACCTACGAGCAGTACTTC. Its translation: CSATPGPRLTYEQYF.

This clonotype came up many times. The rearrangement uses TRBV10-3 and TRBJ1-2; D is unresolved. The CDR3 loop spans 14 amino acids. Germline values: CDR1 ENHRY, CDR2 SYGVKD. V lost 6 bases and J lost 0, with 11 bases in between. CDR3 loop: CAIRSDTANYGYTF. CDR3 bases: TGTGCCATCAGATCAGACACAGCTAACTATGGCTACACCTTC.

This clonotype was counted many times. The chain couples TRBV5-8 to TRBJ2-7, with TRBD1 matching over 8 bases. The germline CDR1 and CDR2 sequences are SGHTS and YDEGEE. The V and J ends lost 0 bases and 2 bases, in that order; junction bases with no gene match: 1. The length of the CDR3 is 14 residues. This CDR3 reads CASSLGDRPYEQYF. The DNA of the CDR3 is TGTGCCAGCAGCTTGGGGGACAGGCCCTACGAGCAGTACTTC.

This sequence joins TRBV7-9 and TRBJ1-1, with TRBD1 as a possible D gene (5 bases). Germline V gives CDR1 SEHNR, CDR2 FQNEAQ (reference sequence). The CDR3 has 16 amino acids. V was cut by 5 bases and J by 4 bases, with 20 bases left in between. The CDR3 spells CASSTFGSGVGTEAFF. Written as DNA, the CDR3 is TGTGCCAGCAGCACCTTCGGGTCGGGGGTTGGCACTGAAGCTTTCTTT. Combining the CDR3 with reference TRBV7-9 and TRBJ1-1 gives the whole variable domain DTGVSQNPRHKITKRGQNVTFRCDPISEHNRLYWYRQTLGQGPEFLTYFQNEAQLEKSRLLSDRFSAERPKGSFSTLEIQRTEQGDSAMYLCASSTFGSGVGTEAFFGQGTRLTVV.

The chain is built from TRBV7-9 and TRBJ1-2, with D possibly matching TRBD1 (6 bases). CDR1 and CDR2 (germline): SEHNR, FQNEAQ (reference sequence). V was trimmed by 5 bases and J by 3 bases, leaving 16 bases between them. This CDR3 contains 15 residues. CDR3 sequence: CASSLTGSWDYGYTF. The DNA for the CDR3 is TGTGCCAGCAGCCTCACAGGGTCCTGGGACTATGGCTACACCTTC.

This clonotype has a count of ten or more. The gene calls are TRBV29-1 and TRBJ1-2; 8 bases match TRBD1. The CDR3 runs to 13 residues. J was trimmed by 6 bases and V by 7 bases; bases with no gene match: 10. Germline V gene lookup returns CDR1 SQVTM and CDR2 ANQGSEA. CDR3 bases: TGCAGCGCTTCGCCACAGGGGGGGGATGGCTACACCTTC. Its protein product is CSASPQGGDGYTF.